The sequence of this TCR beta chain was determined in a study of response to subunit inactivated influenza vaccine. There are 15 residues in the CDR3. Germline lookup yields CDR1 DFQATT and CDR2 SNEGSKA (reference sequence). V was pared by 6 bases and J by 4 bases, with 11 bases of the junction left unmatched. This clonotype was observed a few times. Its antigen is as yet unknown. Study-wide points: Authors suggested each seasonal flu vaccination may recruit only limited numbers of new T cells.

TCRdb ran MiXCR on the RT-PCR reads and lists one entry per CDR3 protein. The sample shows 200,000 to 300,000 distinct CDR3 sequences, 9% to 15% of them seen only once. The chain uses TRBV20-1 and TRBJ2-1; 8 bases are shared with TRBD2. The specimen was non-naive T cells sorted from PBMCs, collected about 14 days before vaccination. The clonotype was recovered from a middle-aged man who received an inactivated influenza vaccine. The CDR3 here is CSADPPGGRYNEQFF. CDR3 sequence (DNA): TGCAGTGCGGACCCCCCGGGCGGGAGGTACAATGAGCAGTTCTTC.